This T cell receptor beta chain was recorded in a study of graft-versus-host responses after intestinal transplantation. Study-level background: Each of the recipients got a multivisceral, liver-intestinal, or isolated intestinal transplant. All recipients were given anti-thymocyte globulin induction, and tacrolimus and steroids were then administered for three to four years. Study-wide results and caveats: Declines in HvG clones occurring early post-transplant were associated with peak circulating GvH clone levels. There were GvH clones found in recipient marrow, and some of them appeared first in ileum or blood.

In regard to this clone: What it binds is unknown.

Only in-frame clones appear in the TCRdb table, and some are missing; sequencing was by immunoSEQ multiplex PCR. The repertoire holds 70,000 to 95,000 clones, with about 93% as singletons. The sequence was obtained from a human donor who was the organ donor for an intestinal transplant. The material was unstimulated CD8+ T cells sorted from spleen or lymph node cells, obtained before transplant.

The DNA for the CDR3 is TGCGCCAGCAGCCAAATACTAGCGGATAAAGAGACCCAGTACTTC. The encoded protein is CASSQILADKETQYF. V usage is TRBV4-3 and J usage is TRBJ2-5, with TRBD2 matching 8 bases. Germline CDR1 LGHNA, CDR2 YSLEER. The trim removed 2 bases at V and 3 bases at J, leaving 5 bases unmatched. CDR3 length: 15 amino acids.